Reported below is one TCR beta chain. Produced via immunoSEQ multiplex PCR; TCRdb's table is partial and in-frame only. This sample has approximately 240,000 clones, with roughly 87% found just once. V lost 7 bases and J lost 2, with 11 bases in between. Germline CDR1 and CDR2: MNHEY and SMNVEV (reference sequence). The CDR3 spans 13 residues. This record comes from a study of blood T cell repertoires in COVID-19. Specimen: PBMCs or T cells enriched from blood (not recorded which). This clonotype originated in a young woman with acute COVID-19. The chain employs TRBV27 and TRBJ1-2, with D perhaps matching TRBD1 (6 bases). The CDR3 here is CASTTTGNYGYTF. The CDR3 DNA is TGTGCCAGCACCACTACAGGGAACTATGGCTACACCTTC.